This T cell receptor beta chain was found in a study of cytomegalovirus exposure and HLA in healthy donors. Study-wide results and caveats: Upon later analysis, HLA-associated TCR beta chains proved more clonally expanded than other, equally common chains. Later analysis reportedly placed an Asian-associated ancestry cluster below the roughly 680-donor mean in N-insertions. Reported performance of the classifier showed diagnosis of cytomegalovirus status with high specificity and sensitivity. With later analysis, a missense DCLRE1C variant became linked to TCR beta V- and J-gene trimming.

CDR3 length equals 15 residues. The V segment lost 1 base and the J segment 5 bases; nucleotides outside the gene matches: 6. Germline CDR1 MNHNY, CDR2 SVGAGI (reference sequence). Regarding this clone: Antigen unknown.

This PCR relied on a set of 60 Vbeta primers and 13 Jbeta primers. Only in-frame clones appear in the TCRdb table, and some are missing; sequencing was by immunoSEQ multiplex PCR. Here the sample spans around 230,000 clones, roughly 79% being singletons. Sequenced sample: PBMCs. The J gene is TRBJ2-7, the V gene TRBV6-6, with 9 bases that match TRBD1. This TCR derives from a male donor in good health and CMV-seronegative. The CDR3 protein is CASSYWDRDLNEQYF. CDR3 coding DNA: TGTGCCAGCAGTTACTGGGACAGGGATCTAAACGAGCAGTACTTC.